A selection of T cell receptor beta chains follows, all from one sample in a study of CD8+CD57+ T cells in acquired aplastic anemia. TCRdb called the reads again in MiXCR, with one record for every CDR3 protein. The data contain hundreds of thousands of distinct CDR3 sequences, around 32% of them singletons. What was sequenced was sorted CD4+, CD8+, or CD8+CD57+ T cells (not recorded which) from PBMCs. The receptor source for this set is a human donor with aplastic anemia. CDR3s include the opening cysteine and the closing phenylalanine or tryptophan. The D gene is left open where the match is weak. For some rows the clone size is stated as once, few or many, or as a class when expanded; others skip it.

>TRBV10-3|NA|13|NA|TRBJ1-6
TGTGCCTCGGGCCGCTCCTATAATTCACCCCTCCACTTT
CASGRSYNSPLHF
>TRBV5-1|TRBD2|15|many|TRBJ2-3
TGCGCCAGCAGCTTGGACGCGGGAGGGACAGATACGCAGTATTTT
CASSLDAGGTDTQYF
>TRBV5-1|TRBD1|15|NA|TRBJ2-7
TGCGCCAGCAGTTTCGGACAGGGGGGCACCTACGAGCAGTACTTC
CASSFGQGGTYEQYF
>TRBV25-1|TRBD1|15|NA|TRBJ1-2
TGTGCCAGCAGTGAGGGACAGGGGGTGGCGGTAGGCTACACCTTC
CASSEGQGVAVGYTF
>TRBV10-3|NA|15|NA|TRBJ2-1
TGTGCCAGCACCGCGGCCGGCCTAGAACTCAATGAGCAGTTCTTC
CASTAAGLELNEQFF
>TRBV9|NA|15|many|TRBJ2-5
TGTGCCAGCAGCCCGACCTGGGGGGCCGTGGGGACCCAGTACTTC
CASSPTWGAVGTQYF
>TRBV6-2/TRBV6-3|NA|15|few|TRBJ1-2
TGTGCCAGCAGTTACGTGACGGGGTTTAACTATGGCTACACCTTC
CASSYVTGFNYGYTF
>TRBV18|NA|14|NA|TRBJ2-5
TGTGCCAGCTCACCACCCGGTGTCGGGGAGACCCAGTACTTC
CASSPPGVGETQYF
>TRBV14|TRBD1|15|NA|TRBJ1-2
TGTGCCAGCAGCCAAAGGACAGGGGTAAACTATGGCTACACCTTC
CASSQRTGVNYGYTF
>TRBV25-1|TRBD2|15|NA|TRBJ2-1
TGTGCCAGCAGTCTAGCGGGGGGACTGTACAATGAGCAGTTCTTC
CASSLAGGLYNEQFF
>TRBV3-1|NA|14|NA|TRBJ1-3
TGTGCCAGCAGCCAGTTAGACTCTGGAAACACCATATATTTT
CASSQLDSGNTIYF
>TRBV20-1|TRBD1|20|NA|TRBJ1-2
TGCAGTGCTAGAGACCGGATGGCCACGGCGGGGACAGGGCTCGACTATGGCTACACCTTC
CSARDRMATAGTGLDYGYTF
>TRBV10-3|TRBD2|18|NA|TRBJ2-1
TGTGCCACCAGTGACCGTCGGGGCGGGCGGGAGCGTTACAATGAGCAGTTCTTC
CATSDRRGGRERYNEQFF
>TRBV2|NA|12|few|TRBJ2-7
TGTGCCAGCAGTTTCCTACCGGGCGAGCAGTACTTC
CASSFLPGEQYF
>TRBV11-1|TRBD2|16|few|TRBJ2-2
TGTGCCAGCAGCCCACCTTCCGCGGGAGTGACCGGGGAGCTGTTTTTT
CASSPPSAGVTGELFF
>TRBV10-2|TRBD2|18|many|TRBJ2-2
TGCGCCAGCAGTGAGGCGTGGCCGGGACTAGCGGCAACCGGGGAGCTGTTTTTT
CASSEAWPGLAATGELFF
>TRBV5-6|NA|15|NA|TRBJ2-7
TGTGCCAGCAGCTCCCCGACCGGGATTTGGTCCGAGCAGTACTTC
CASSSPTGIWSEQYF
>TRBV9|NA|14|once|TRBJ2-3
TGTGCCAGCAGCGTAGGAGTGGGATCCGATACGCAGTATTTT
CASSVGVGSDTQYF
>TRBV25-1|NA|16|NA|TRBJ1-5
TGTGCCAGCAGTGAGTCGTACAGGGATAGGAATCAGCCCCAGCATTTT
CASSESYRDRNQPQHF
>TRBV6-1|NA|14|NA|TRBJ2-3
TGTGCCAGCAGTGATTTCAGGGGATCAGATACGCAGTATTTT
CASSDFRGSDTQYF